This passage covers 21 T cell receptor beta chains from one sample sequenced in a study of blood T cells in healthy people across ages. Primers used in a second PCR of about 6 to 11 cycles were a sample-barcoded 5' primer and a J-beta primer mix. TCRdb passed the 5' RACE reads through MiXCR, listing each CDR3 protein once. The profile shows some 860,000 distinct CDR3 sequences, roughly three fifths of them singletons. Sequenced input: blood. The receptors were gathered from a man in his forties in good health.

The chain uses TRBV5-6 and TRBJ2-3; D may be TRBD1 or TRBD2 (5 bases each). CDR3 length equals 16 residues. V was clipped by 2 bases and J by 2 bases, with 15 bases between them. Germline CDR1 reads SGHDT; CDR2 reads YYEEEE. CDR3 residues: CASSLMGRANTDTQYF. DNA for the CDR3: TGTGCCAGCAGCTTAATGGGGCGGGCAAACACAGATACGCAGTATTTT.

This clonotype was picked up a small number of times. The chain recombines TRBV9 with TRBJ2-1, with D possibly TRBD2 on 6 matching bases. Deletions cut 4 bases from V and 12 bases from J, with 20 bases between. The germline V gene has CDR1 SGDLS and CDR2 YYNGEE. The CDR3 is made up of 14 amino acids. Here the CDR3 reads CASSPDPGGRAQFF. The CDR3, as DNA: TGTGCCAGCAGCCCCGACCCCGGGGGAAGGGCGCAGTTCTTC.

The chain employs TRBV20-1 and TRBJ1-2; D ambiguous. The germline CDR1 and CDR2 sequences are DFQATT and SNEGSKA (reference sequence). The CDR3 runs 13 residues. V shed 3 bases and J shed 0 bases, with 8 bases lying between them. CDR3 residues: CSASTAANYGYTF. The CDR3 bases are TGCAGTGCTAGTACAGCAGCTAACTATGGCTACACCTTC.

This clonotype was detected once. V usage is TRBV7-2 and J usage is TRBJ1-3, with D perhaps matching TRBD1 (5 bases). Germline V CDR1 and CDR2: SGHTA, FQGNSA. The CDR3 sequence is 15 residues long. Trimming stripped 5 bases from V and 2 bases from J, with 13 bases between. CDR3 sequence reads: CASSPRRDAGNTIYF. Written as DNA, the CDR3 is TGTGCCAGCAGCCCCCGACGGGACGCTGGAAACACCATATATTTT.

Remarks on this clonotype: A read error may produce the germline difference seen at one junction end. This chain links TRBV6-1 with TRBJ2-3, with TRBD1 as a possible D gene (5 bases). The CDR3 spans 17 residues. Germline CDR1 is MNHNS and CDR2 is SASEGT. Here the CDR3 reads CASSEGASVPIEDTQYF. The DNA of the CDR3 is TGTGCCAGCAGCGAAGGGGCTTCCGTACCAATTGAGGATACGCAGTATTTT.

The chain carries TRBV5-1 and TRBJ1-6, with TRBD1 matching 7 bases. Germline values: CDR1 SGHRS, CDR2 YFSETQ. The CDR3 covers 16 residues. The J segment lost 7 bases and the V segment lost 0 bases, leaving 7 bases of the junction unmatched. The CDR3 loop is CASSLGDGTANSPLHF. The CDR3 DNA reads TGCGCCAGCAGCTTGGGTGATGGGACAGCCAATTCACCCCTCCACTTT.

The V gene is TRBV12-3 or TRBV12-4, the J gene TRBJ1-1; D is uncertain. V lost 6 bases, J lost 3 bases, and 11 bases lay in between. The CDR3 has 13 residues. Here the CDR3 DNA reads TGTGCCAGCAGCAGAAAAAGGTACACTGAAGCTTTCTTT. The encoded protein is CASSRKRYTEAFF.

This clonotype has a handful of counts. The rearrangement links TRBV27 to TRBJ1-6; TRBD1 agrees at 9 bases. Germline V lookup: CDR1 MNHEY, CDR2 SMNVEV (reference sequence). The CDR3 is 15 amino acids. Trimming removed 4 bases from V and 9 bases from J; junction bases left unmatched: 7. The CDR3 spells CASSSGQGRVSPLHF. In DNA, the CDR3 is TGTGCCAGCAGTTCTGGACAGGGGCGGGTTTCACCCCTCCACTTT.

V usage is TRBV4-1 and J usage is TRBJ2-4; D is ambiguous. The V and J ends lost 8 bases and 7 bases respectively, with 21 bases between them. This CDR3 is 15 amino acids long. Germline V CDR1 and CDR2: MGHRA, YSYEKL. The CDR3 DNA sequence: TGCGCCAGCGAACCACAGACTGGCCAAAGGAACATTCAGTACTTC. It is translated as CASEPQTGQRNIQYF.

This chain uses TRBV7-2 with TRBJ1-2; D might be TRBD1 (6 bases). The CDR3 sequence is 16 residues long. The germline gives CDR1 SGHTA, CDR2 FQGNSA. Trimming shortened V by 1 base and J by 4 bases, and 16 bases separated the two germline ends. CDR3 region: CASSLVGHGQSYGYTF. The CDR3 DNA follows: TGTGCCAGCAGCTTAGTGGGGCATGGACAGAGCTATGGCTACACCTTC.

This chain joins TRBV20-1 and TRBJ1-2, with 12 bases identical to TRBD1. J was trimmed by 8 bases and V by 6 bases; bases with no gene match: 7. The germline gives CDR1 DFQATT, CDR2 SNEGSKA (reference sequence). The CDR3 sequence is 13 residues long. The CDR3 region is CSARDRGRRGYTF. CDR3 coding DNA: TGCAGTGCCAGGGACAGGGGGCGTAGGGGCTACACCTTC.

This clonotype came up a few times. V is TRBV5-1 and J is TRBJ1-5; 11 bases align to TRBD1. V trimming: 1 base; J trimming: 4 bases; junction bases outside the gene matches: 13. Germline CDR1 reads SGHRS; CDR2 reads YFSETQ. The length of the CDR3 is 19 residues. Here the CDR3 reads CASSLRGGQGALSNQPQHF. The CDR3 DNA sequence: TGCGCCAGCAGCTTGCGAGGCGGACAGGGGGCGTTGAGTAATCAGCCCCAGCATTTT.

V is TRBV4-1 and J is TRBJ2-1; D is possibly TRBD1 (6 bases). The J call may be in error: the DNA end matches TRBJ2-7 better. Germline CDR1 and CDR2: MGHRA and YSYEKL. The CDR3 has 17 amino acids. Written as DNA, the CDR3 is TGCGCCAGCAGCCAAGATGGTAGTGGGACAACCTACAATGAGCAGTACTTC. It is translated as CASSQDGSGTTYNEQYF.

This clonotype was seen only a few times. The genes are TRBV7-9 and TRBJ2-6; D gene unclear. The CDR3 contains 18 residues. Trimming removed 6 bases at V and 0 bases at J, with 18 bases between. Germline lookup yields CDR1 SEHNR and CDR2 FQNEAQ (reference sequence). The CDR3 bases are TGTGCCAGCAGTACCCTGATCGGGCCCAGCTCTGGGGCCAACGTCCTGACTTTC. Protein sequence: CASSTLIGPSSGANVLTF.

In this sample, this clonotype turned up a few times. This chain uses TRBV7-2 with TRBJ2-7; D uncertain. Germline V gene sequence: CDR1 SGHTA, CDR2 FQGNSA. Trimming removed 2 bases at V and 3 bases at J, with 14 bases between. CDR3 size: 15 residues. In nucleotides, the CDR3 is TGTGCCAGCAGCTTAAACCCCTCCCCAAACTACGAGCAGTACTTC. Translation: CASSLNPSPNYEQYF.

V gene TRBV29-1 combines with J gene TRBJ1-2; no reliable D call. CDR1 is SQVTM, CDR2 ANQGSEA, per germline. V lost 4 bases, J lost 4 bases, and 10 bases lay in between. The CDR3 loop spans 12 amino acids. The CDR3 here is CSVGRVGYGYTF. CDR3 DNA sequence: TGCAGCGTTGGGAGGGTAGGCTATGGCTACACCTTC. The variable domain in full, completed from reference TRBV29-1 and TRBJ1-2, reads SAVISQKPSRDICQRGTSLTIQCQVDSQVTMMFWYRQQPGQSLTLIATANQGSEATYESGFVIDKFPISRPNLTFSTLTVSNMSPEDSSIYLCSVGRVGYGYTFGSGTRLTVV.

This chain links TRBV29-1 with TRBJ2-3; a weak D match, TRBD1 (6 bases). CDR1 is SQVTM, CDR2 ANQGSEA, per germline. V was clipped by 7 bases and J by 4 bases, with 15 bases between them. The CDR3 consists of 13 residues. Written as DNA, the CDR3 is TGCAGCGCCAGGGGCGGCGAGGCAGATACGCAGTATTTT. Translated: CSARGGEADTQYF.

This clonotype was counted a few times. The CDR3 DNA is TGCAGTGCTACCGGCTCTAACTATGGCTACACCTTC. It yields the protein CSATGSNYGYTF. This sequence joins TRBV20-1 and TRBJ1-2; no reliable D call. Trimming cost V 4 bases and J 0 bases, with 6 bases left between them. The CDR3 runs 12 residues. CDR1 is DFQATT and CDR2 is SNEGSKA in the germline V gene (reference sequence).

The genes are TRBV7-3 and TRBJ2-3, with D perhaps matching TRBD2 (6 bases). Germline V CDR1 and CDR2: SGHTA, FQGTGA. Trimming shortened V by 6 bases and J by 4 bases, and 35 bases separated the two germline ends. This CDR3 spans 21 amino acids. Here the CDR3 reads CASRSIRGTSVDRKESDTQYF. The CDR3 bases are TGTGCCAGCAGATCCATTCGCGGGACGAGCGTGGATCGAAAAGAGTCAGATACGCAGTATTTT.

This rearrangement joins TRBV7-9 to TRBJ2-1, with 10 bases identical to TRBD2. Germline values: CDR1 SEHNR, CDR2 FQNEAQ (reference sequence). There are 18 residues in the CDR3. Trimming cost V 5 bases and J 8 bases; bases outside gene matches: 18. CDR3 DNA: TGTGCCAGCAGCCCGGGGCTAGCGGGAGAGACCTACTGGGATGAGCAGTTCTTC. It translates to CASSPGLAGETYWDEQFF.

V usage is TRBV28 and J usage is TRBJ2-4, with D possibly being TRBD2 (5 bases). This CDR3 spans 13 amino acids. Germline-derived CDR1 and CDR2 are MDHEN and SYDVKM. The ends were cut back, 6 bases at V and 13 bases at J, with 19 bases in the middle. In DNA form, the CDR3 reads TGTGCCAGCAGGAACCGGGGTCCGGAAGAGCAGTACTTC. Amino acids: CASRNRGPEEQYF.